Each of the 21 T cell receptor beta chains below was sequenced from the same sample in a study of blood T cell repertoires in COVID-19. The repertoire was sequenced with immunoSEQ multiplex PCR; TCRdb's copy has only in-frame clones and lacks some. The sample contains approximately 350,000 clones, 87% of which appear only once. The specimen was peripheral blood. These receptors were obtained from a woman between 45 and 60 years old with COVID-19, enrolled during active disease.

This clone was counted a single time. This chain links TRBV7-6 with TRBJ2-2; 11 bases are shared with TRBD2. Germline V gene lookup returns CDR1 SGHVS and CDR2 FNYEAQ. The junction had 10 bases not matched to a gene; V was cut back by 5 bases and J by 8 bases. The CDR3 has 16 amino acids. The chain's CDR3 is CASSPAGGLAVGELFF. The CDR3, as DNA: TGTGCCAGCAGCCCAGCGGGGGGACTAGCGGTAGGGGAGCTGTTTTTT.

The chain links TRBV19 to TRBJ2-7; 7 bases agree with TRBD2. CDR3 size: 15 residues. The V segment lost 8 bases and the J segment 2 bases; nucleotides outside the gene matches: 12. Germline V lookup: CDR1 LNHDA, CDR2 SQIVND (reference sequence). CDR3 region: CASSISGTQPYEQYF. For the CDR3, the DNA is TGTGCCAGTTCAATCAGCGGGACCCAACCCTACGAGCAGTACTTC. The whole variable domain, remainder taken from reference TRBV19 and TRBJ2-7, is DGGITQSPKYLFRKEGQNVTLSCEQNLNHDAMYWYRQDPGQGLRLIYYSQIVNDFQKGDIAEGYSVSREKKESFPLTVTSAQKNPTAFYLCASSISGTQPYEQYFGPGTRLTVT.

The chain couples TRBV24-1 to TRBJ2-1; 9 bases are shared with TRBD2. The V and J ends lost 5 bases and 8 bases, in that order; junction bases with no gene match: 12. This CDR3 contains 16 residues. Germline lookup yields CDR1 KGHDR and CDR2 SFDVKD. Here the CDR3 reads CATSAVGRREGHEQFF. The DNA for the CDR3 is TGTGCCACCAGTGCCGTTGGTCGGCGGGAGGGCCATGAGCAGTTCTTC.

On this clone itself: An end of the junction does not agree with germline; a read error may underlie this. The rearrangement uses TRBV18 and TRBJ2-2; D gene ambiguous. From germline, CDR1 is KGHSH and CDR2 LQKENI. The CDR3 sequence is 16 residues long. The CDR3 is CASSPLGDSNTGELFF. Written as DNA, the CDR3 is TGTGCCAGCTCGCCACTTGGAGACTCGAACACCGGGGAGCTGTTTTTT. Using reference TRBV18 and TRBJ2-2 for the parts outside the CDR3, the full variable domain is NAGVMQNPRHLVRRRGQEARLRCSPMKGHSHVYWYRQLPEEGLKFMVYLQKENIIDESGMPKERFSAEFPKEGPSILRIQQVVRGDSAAYFCASSPLGDSNTGELFFGEGSRLTVL.

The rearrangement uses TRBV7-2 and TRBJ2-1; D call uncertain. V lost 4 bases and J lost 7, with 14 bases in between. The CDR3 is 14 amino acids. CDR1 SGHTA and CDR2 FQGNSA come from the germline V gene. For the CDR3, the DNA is TGTGCCAGCAGCTCTACGGGTGTAGGTAATGAGCAGTTCTTC. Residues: CASSSTGVGNEQFF.

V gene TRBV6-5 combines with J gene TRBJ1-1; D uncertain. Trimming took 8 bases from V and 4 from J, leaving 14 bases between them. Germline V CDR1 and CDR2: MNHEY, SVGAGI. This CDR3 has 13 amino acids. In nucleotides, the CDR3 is TGTGCCAGCCGCCGTGGGCAGGCCACTGAAGCTTTCTTT. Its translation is CASRRGQATEAFF.

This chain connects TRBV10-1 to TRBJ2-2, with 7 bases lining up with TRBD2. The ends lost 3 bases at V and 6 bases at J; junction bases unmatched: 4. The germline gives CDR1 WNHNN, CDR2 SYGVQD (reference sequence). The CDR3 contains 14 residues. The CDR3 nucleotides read TGCGCCAGCAGTGACCCCCTAGCGGCCGGGGAGCTGTTTTTT. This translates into CASSDPLAAGELFF.

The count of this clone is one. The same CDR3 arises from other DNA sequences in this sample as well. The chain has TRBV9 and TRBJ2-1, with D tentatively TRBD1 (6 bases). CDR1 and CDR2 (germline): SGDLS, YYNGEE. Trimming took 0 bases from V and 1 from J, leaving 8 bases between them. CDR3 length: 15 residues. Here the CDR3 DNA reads TGTGCCAGCAGCGTAGGTCAGGGGTCCTACAATGAGCAGTTCTTC. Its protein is CASSVGQGSYNEQFF.

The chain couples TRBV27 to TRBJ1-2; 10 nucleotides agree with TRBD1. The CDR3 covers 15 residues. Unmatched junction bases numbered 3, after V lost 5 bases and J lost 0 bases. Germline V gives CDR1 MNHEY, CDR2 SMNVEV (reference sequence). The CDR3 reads CASSAGQGANYGYTF. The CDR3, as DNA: TGTGCCAGCAGTGCTGGACAGGGGGCTAACTATGGCTACACCTTC.

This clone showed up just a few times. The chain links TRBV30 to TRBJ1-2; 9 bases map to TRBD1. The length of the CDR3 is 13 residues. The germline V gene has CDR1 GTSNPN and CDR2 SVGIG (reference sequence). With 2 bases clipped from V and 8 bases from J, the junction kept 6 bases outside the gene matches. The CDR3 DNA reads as TGTGCCTGGAGTCCGCAGGACAGGGGAGGCTACACCTTC. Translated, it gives CAWSPQDRGGYTF.

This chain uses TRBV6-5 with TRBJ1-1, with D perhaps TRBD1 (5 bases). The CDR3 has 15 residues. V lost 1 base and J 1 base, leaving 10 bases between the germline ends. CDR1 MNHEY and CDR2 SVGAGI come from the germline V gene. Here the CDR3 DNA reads TGTGCCAGCAGTTACTTCGGGGGGTGGAACACTGAAGCTTTCTTT. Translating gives CASSYFGGWNTEAFF.

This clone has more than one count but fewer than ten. The CDR3 loop is CASSGPGQLYNQPQHF. CDR3 DNA sequence: TGTGCCAGCAGCGGTCCGGGACAACTTTACAATCAGCCCCAGCATTTT. The chain employs TRBV7-9 and TRBJ1-5; D may be TRBD1 (6 bases). The germline V and J ends were trimmed by 5 bases and 3 bases, with 17 bases remaining between them. CDR1 is SEHNR, CDR2 FQNEAQ, per germline (reference sequence). This CDR3 spans 16 amino acids.

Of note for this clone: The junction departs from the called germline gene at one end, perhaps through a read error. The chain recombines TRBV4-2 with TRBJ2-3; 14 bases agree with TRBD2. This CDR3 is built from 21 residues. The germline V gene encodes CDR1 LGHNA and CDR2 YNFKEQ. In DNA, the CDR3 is TGTGCCAGCAGCCAAACACCGTTGAGAGCAGGGACTAGCGGGAGCAGAGATACGCAGTATTTT. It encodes CASSQTPLRAGTSGSRDTQYF.

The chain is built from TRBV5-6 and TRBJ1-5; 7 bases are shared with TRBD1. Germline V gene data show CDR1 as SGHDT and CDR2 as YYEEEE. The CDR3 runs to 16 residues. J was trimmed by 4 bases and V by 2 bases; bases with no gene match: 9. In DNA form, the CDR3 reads TGTGCCAGCAGCTTTAGGGGGCGGGATGTAAATCAGCCCCAGCATTTT. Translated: CASSFRGRDVNQPQHF.

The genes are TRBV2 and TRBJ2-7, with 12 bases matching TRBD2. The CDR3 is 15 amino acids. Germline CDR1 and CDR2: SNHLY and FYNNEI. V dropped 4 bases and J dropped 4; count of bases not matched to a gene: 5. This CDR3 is CASSALGTSGYEQYF. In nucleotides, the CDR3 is TGTGCCAGCAGTGCCCTCGGGACTAGCGGGTACGAGCAGTACTTC.

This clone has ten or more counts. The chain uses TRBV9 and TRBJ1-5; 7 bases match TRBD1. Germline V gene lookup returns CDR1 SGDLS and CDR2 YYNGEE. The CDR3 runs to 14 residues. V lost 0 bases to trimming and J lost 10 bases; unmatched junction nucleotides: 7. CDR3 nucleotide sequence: TGTGCCAGCAGCGTAGCTTACAGGGGAAGCCCCCAGCATTTT. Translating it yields CASSVAYRGSPQHF.

For the CDR3, the DNA is TGTGCCAGTAGTATGGGGGGAGGACGGCTAACGGGCTACACCTTC. As protein: CASSMGGGRLTGYTF. The rearrangement uses TRBV19 and TRBJ1-2; possible D gene TRBD1, 5 bases. Trimming took off 3 bases at V and 8 bases at J, with 19 bases between the two ends. Germline CDR1 reads LNHDA; CDR2 reads SQIVND (reference sequence). This CDR3 is 15 amino acids long.

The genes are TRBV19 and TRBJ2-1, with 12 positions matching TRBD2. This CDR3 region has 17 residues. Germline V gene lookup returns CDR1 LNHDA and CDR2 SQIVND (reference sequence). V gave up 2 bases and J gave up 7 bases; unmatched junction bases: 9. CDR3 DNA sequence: TGTGCCAGTAGTATACCCCTCGGACTAGCGGGATCAAATGAGCAGTTCTTC. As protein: CASSIPLGLAGSNEQFF.

The chain's CDR3 is CASSPTLGQVYEQYF. The CDR3 DNA reads TGTGCCAGCAGCCCTACCCTCGGTCAGGTCTACGAGCAGTACTTC. The rearrangement links TRBV7-9 to TRBJ2-7; D remains unclear. V lost 5 bases, J lost 3 bases, and 17 bases lay in between. The CDR3 contains 15 residues. In germline, CDR1 is SEHNR, CDR2 FQNEAQ (reference sequence).

CDR3 sequence (DNA): TGCAGTGCTAGTCAGGTAGGCGGGAATTACAATGAGCAGTTCTTC. It yields the protein CSASQVGGNYNEQFF. The chain joins TRBV20-1 to TRBJ2-1; D is perhaps TRBD2 (6 bases). The CDR3 loop spans 15 amino acids. Deletions cut 3 bases from V and 4 bases from J, with 16 bases between. Germline-derived CDR1 and CDR2 are DFQATT and SNEGSKA (reference sequence).

The CDR3 sequence is CATSRRTENEKLFF. For the CDR3, the DNA is TGCGCCACCTCCCGTAGGACTGAGAATGAAAAACTGTTTTTT. V and J are TRBV4-1 and TRBJ1-4; no definite D call. The germline V and J ends were trimmed by 10 bases and 5 bases, with 17 bases remaining between them. Per germline, CDR1 MGHRA and CDR2 YSYEKL. The length of the CDR3 is 14 residues.